This passage covers 18 T cell receptor beta chains from one sample sequenced in a study of T cells in Graves' hyperthyroidism and ophthalmopathy. The investigators amplified TCR beta CDR3 regions from RNA transcripts. HTBI primers were employed in a first-round RT-PCR of the TCR CDR3. TCRdb passed the multiplex PCR reads through MiXCR, listing each CDR3 protein once. The sample has approximately 740,000 distinct CDR3 sequences, 12% to 15% seen once; the top ten hold 10%. Specimen: blood. These receptors came from a woman aged 18 to 35 with Graves' hyperthyroidism.

V and J are TRBV11-2 and TRBJ2-3, with 15 bases matching TRBD2. The germline V gene has CDR1 SGHAT and CDR2 FQNNGV. CDR3 size: 19 residues. V gave up 5 bases and J gave up 0 bases; unmatched junction bases: 9. The CDR3 nucleotides are TGTGCCAGCAGCCCCGGGGGACTAGCGGGAGGATCTAGCACAGATACGCAGTATTTT. This gives the protein CASSPGGLAGGSSTDTQYF.

There are many counts of this clonotype. The V call is TRBV10-3, the J call TRBJ2-7; maybe TRBD2 (5 bases). The germline CDR1 and CDR2 sequences are ENHRY and SYGVKD. V was shortened by 2 bases and J by 2 bases, with 7 bases between the two germline ends. The CDR3 is 13 amino acids. CDR3 residues: CAISELEAYEQYF. The CDR3 nucleotides are TGTGCCATCAGTGAGCTGGAGGCCTACGAGCAGTACTTC.

This clonotype was counted at least ten times. V and J are TRBV29-1 and TRBJ2-1; a possible D gene is TRBD2 (6 bases). This CDR3 region has 14 residues. Per the germline V gene, CDR1 is SQVTM and CDR2 is ANQGSEA. The ends were cut back, 6 bases at V and 1 base at J, with 13 bases in the middle. The CDR3 nucleotides read TGCAGCGTACATAGCGGAGCTTCCTACAATGAGCAGTTCTTC. Its protein product is CSVHSGASYNEQFF.

V and J are TRBV4-1 and TRBJ1-4; no clear D. The V gene's germline CDR1 is MGHRA and CDR2 YSYEKL. V shed 2 bases and J shed 7 bases, with 11 bases lying between them. The CDR3 contains 14 residues. CDR3 nucleotides: TGCGCCAGCAGCCAATTCACGGCGGGTGAAAAACTGTTTTTT. Amino acid sequence: CASSQFTAGEKLFF.

The V call is TRBV14, the J call TRBJ2-7, with unresolved D. Germline loops: CDR1 SGHDN, CDR2 FVKESK. Trimming took off 8 bases at V and 6 bases at J, with 17 bases between the two ends. The CDR3 has 13 residues. CDR3 amino acids: CASAPPGWPEQYF. As DNA, the CDR3 is TGTGCCAGCGCCCCCCCAGGTTGGCCCGAGCAGTACTTC.

In this sample, this clonotype turned up many times. The J gene is TRBJ1-1, the V gene TRBV3-1; maybe TRBD1 (5 bases). The germline gives CDR1 LGHDT, CDR2 YNNKEL (reference sequence). This CDR3 spans 16 amino acids. V lost 0 bases and J lost 5, with 16 bases in between. The CDR3 spells CASSQDLARGSTEAFF. CDR3 bases: TGTGCCAGCAGCCAAGACCTTGCCCGGGGCAGTACTGAAGCTTTCTTT.

The chain joins TRBV12-3 or TRBV12-4 to TRBJ2-3; 9 nucleotides agree with TRBD2. The CDR3 loop spans 15 amino acids. The V gene end was trimmed by 6 bases and the J gene end by 2 bases; junction bases not matched to a gene: 6. The CDR3 protein is CASRESGRLTDTQYF. The CDR3 DNA follows: TGTGCCAGCAGGGAAAGCGGGAGGCTCACAGATACGCAGTATTTT.

As for this clonotype: It is likely a read error, because the conserved phenylalanine at the end of the CDR3 is missing. V is TRBV29-1 and J is TRBJ2-7, with 7 bases matching TRBD1. Germline V CDR1 and CDR2: SQVTM, ANQGSEA. The CDR3 sequence is 15 residues long. With 3 bases clipped from V and 0 bases from J, the junction kept 8 bases outside the gene matches. The CDR3 sequence: CSVEGRRGSSYEQYY. In DNA, the CDR3 is TGCAGCGTTGAGGGGCGCAGGGGGAGCTCCTACGAGCAGTACTAC.

The V gene is TRBV3-1, the J gene TRBJ2-7; D is possibly TRBD1 (6 bases). The CDR3 is 16 residues long. V lost 1 base to trimming and J lost 1 base, with 14 bases between them. Germline values: CDR1 LGHDT, CDR2 YNNKEL (reference sequence). CDR3 DNA sequence: TGTGCCAGCAGCCAAGGTCGGACAGCACATTCCTACGAGCAGTACTTC. Residues: CASSQGRTAHSYEQYF.

About this clonotype itself: This could be a read error, since a much larger clone is one nucleotide away. The CDR3 protein is CASFVGGRSYEQYF. The CDR3, as DNA: TGTGCCAGTTTCGTCGGGGGTCGCTCCTACGAGCAGTACTTC. The J gene is TRBJ2-7, the V gene TRBV28, with a weak D call TRBD2 (6 bases). CDR3 size: 14 residues. V was cut by 9 bases and J by 0 bases, with 15 bases left in between. Germline CDR1 MDHEN, CDR2 SYDVKM. Full variable domain (rest looked up from reference TRBV28 and TRBJ2-7): DVKVTQSSRYLVKRTGEKVFLECVQDMDHENMFWYRQDPGLGLRLIYFSYDVKMKEKGDIPEGYSVSREKKERFSLILESASTNQTSMYLCASFVGGRSYEQYFGPGTRLTVT.

The chain has TRBV28 and TRBJ1-5; perhaps TRBD1 as D (5 bases). V was cut by 3 bases and J by 9 bases, with 21 bases left in between. This CDR3 has 16 residues. Germline V gene lookup returns CDR1 MDHEN and CDR2 SYDVKM. The CDR3 DNA follows: TGTGCCAGCAGTTTTTCCTGGGGAATGGGGGTAAGGCCCCAGCATTTT. Its protein product is CASSFSWGMGVRPQHF.

This clonotype came up many times. The V gene is TRBV24-1, the J gene TRBJ2-5, with D perhaps TRBD1 (5 bases). The CDR3 loop spans 15 amino acids. V was shortened by 1 base and J by 5 bases, with 13 bases between the two germline ends. Germline V CDR1 and CDR2: KGHDR, SFDVKD. The CDR3 spells CATSDLGQGAETQYF. The CDR3 nucleotides read TGTGCCACCAGTGATTTAGGCCAGGGCGCCGAGACCCAGTACTTC.

Concerning this clonotype: A much larger clone is a single base away; this may be a read error. This chain connects TRBV18 to TRBJ2-1; D is unclear. Germline values: CDR1 KGHSH, CDR2 LQKENI. This CDR3 is 12 amino acids long. The CDR3 DNA reads as TGTGCCAGCCCACCATCTTCGGATGAGCAGTTCTTC. It encodes CASPPSSDEQFF.

This clonotype has a handful of counts. The chain is built from TRBV7-2 and TRBJ1-5, with D perhaps TRBD1 (5 bases). The CDR3 has 16 residues. V lost 5 bases and J 6 bases, leaving 20 bases between the germline ends. Germline lookup yields CDR1 SGHTA and CDR2 FQGNSA. The CDR3 loop reads CASSPPGILLSQPQHF. CDR3 in DNA: TGTGCCAGCAGCCCCCCAGGGATTTTGTTGAGTCAGCCCCAGCATTTT.

In this sample, this clonotype turned up a few times. The chain employs TRBV4-1 and TRBJ2-6; no definite D call. Germline lookup yields CDR1 MGHRA and CDR2 YSYEKL. V lost 4 bases, J lost 0 bases, and 16 bases lay in between. The CDR3 spans 18 residues. This chain's CDR3 is CASSPRAALGSGANVLTF. The CDR3 coding sequence is TGCGCCAGCAGCCCAAGGGCAGCGCTGGGCTCTGGGGCCAACGTCCTGACTTTC.

There are many counts of this clonotype. V gene TRBV13 combines with J gene TRBJ1-2; D gene uncertain. V gave up 4 bases and J gave up 6 bases, with 6 bases separating them. CDR1 and CDR2 (germline): PRHDT, FYEKMQ (reference sequence). The CDR3 runs 11 residues. CDR3 sequence: CASSCPDGYTF. CDR3 nucleotide sequence: TGTGCCAGCAGCTGCCCAGATGGCTACACCTTC.

This clonotype was observed a handful of times. The chain couples TRBV27 to TRBJ2-4, with D perhaps matching TRBD1 or TRBD2 (7 bases each). Trimming shortened V by 6 bases and J by 3 bases, and 18 bases separated the two germline ends. The germline V gene has CDR1 MNHEY and CDR2 SMNVEV (reference sequence). The CDR3 runs 16 residues. The CDR3 DNA follows: TGTGCCAGCAGCGATCCATTCAGGGGGGGCAAAAACATTCAGTACTTC. It is translated as CASSDPFRGGKNIQYF.

This clonotype was recorded many times. This chain connects TRBV20-1 to TRBJ1-2; D gene uncertain. Germline assignment: CDR1 DFQATT and CDR2 SNEGSKA (reference sequence). Trimming stripped 2 bases from V and 8 bases from J, with 21 bases between. This CDR3 has 15 residues. CDR3 nucleotide sequence: TGCAGTGCTAGACGATCGACAACCCCATTTCGGGGCTACACCTTC. This codes for CSARRSTTPFRGYTF.